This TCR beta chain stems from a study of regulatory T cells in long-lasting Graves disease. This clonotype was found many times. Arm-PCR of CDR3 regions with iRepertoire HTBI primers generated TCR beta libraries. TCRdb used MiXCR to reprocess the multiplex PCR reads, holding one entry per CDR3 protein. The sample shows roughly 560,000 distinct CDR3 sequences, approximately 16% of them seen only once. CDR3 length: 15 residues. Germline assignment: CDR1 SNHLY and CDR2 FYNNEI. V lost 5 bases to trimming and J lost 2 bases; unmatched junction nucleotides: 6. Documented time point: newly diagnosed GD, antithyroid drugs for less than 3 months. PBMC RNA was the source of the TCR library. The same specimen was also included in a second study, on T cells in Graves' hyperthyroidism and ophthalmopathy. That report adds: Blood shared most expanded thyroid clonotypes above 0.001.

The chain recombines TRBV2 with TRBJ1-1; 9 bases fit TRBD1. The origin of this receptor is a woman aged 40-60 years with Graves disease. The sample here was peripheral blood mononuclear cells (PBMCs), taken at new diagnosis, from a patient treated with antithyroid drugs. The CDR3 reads CASSLGQGPNTEAFF. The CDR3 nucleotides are TGTGCCAGCAGTTTGGGACAGGGCCCTAACACTGAAGCTTTCTTT.